These T cell receptor beta chains were read from a single sample in a study of blood T cell repertoires in COVID-19. The data were produced by immunoSEQ multiplex PCR, yet TCRdb's version contains in-frame clones alone and is incomplete. The sample has over 150,000 clones, roughly 84% seen once. What was sequenced was peripheral blood. The source of these receptors is a human donor in a cohort sampled during active COVID-19. The CDR3 runs from the conserved cysteine through the conserved F or W. Fields, in order: D gene, CDR3 length, V gene, J gene, clone size, CDR3 DNA, CDR3 protein. D genes are given only for firm matches. Expanded clones get a size class; other rows say once, few or many, or leave the size out.

NA	13	TRBV5-1	TRBJ2-7	NA	TGCGCCAGCAGCTTGGCCGGGGGAAACGAGCAGTACTTC	CASSLAGGNEQYF
NA	16	TRBV6-5	TRBJ1-3	once	TGTGCCAGCAGTTACTCGGAGGGTTACTCTGGAAACACCATATATTTT	CASSYSEGYSGNTIYF
NA	14	TRBV7-2	TRBJ2-1	NA	TGTGCCAGCAGCTTGGAACCTAGCCCGGGTGAGCAGTTCTTC	CASSLEPSPGEQFF
TRBD2	16	TRBV7-2	TRBJ2-7	NA	TGTGCCAGCAGCCCGTGGGCGCGGGAGGGAGGGATCGAGCAGTACTTC	CASSPWAREGGIEQYF
TRBD2	13	TRBV7-2	TRBJ2-3	NA	TGTGCCACCCGACTAGCGGGGACAGATACGCAGTATTTT	CATRLAGTDTQYF
NA	15	TRBV9	TRBJ2-7	NA	TGTGCCAGCAGCGTAGGTCCTAGCGAGTCCTACGAGCAGTACTTC	CASSVGPSESYEQYF
NA	19	TRBV7-2	TRBJ1-1	NA	TGTGCCAGCAGCTTTACCTATGGGGGAACAGGGAAATCCTCCACTGAAGCTTTCTTT	CASSFTYGGTGKSSTEAFF
NA	12	TRBV5-4	TRBJ2-1	few	TGTGCCAGCAGCTTCAGGAAGAATGAGCAGTTCTTC	CASSFRKNEQFF
TRBD1	14	TRBV20-1	TRBJ2-1	NA	TGCAGTGCTAGTCTTTGGGACAGTTACAATGAGCAGTTCTTC	CSASLWDSYNEQFF
NA	16	TRBV19	TRBJ1-6	once	TGTGCCAGTAGTATGGGGAGGGGGACTTATAATTCACCCCTCCACTTT	CASSMGRGTYNSPLHF
NA	14	TRBV27	TRBJ2-7	NA	TGTGCCAGCAGTTTACTGACGGGCTCCTACGAGCAGTACTTC	CASSLLTGSYEQYF
NA	13	TRBV27	TRBJ1-1	NA	TGTGCCAGCAGTTTCCAACGGTTCACTGAAGCTTTCTTT	CASSFQRFTEAFF
NA	15	TRBV5-1	TRBJ2-1	NA	TGCGCCAGCAGGCCTGGCGGGACCGAGGACAATGAGCAGTTCTTC	CASRPGGTEDNEQFF
NA	12	TRBV29-1	TRBJ2-7	NA	TGCAGCGTTGTACTGAGCTCCTACGAGCAGTACTTC	CSVVLSSYEQYF
NA	12	TRBV28	TRBJ2-3	NA	TGTGCCAGCAGCTTACTACCAGATACGCAGTATTTT	CASSLLPDTQYF
NA	16	TRBV21-1	TRBJ1-5	NA	TGTGCCAGCAGCGCAATGACAGGGGGTACCAATCAGCCCCAGCATTTT	CASSAMTGGTNQPQHF
TRBD1	15	TRBV6-5	TRBJ2-2	NA	TGTGCCAGCAGCCCCCAGGGGGCTGCCACCGGGGAGCTGTTTTTT	CASSPQGAATGELFF
NA	13	TRBV6-5	TRBJ1-1	NA	TGTGCCAGCAGTCTATACAGGGCTGGTGAAGCTTTCTTT	CASSLYRAGEAFF
TRBD2	18	TRBV4-1	TRBJ2-5	NA	TGCGCCAGCAGCCACACCGCGGGGGGAGCGGGAGTGGGAGAGACCCAGTACTTC	CASSHTAGGAGVGETQYF
NA	15	TRBV12-1	TRBJ2-2	many	TGTGCCAGAGGCCCGGTGGAGAAACACACCGGGGAGCTGTTTTTT	CARGPVEKHTGELFF
TRBD1	16	TRBV28	TRBJ2-1	NA	TGTGCCAGCATTCCGCAAGGGGGCGCTTCCTACAATGAGCAGTTCTTC	CASIPQGGASYNEQFF
TRBD1	16	TRBV7-9	TRBJ2-2	NA	TGTGCCAGCAGCTCCCTACAGGGGGCTCACACCGGGGAGCTGTTTTTT	CASSSLQGAHTGELFF
TRBD2	14	TRBV11-2	TRBJ2-1	NA	TGTGCCAGCAGCGGGCTAGCGGGGGGGGAGGAGCAGTTCTTC	CASSGLAGGEEQFF
TRBD2	16	TRBV6-2/TRBV6-3	TRBJ2-7	once	TGTGCCAGCAGTTACGTCCCGGGAGGGCCAGAAGGGGAGCAGTACTTC	CASSYVPGGPEGEQYF
NA	11	TRBV2	TRBJ2-1	NA	TGTGCCAGCACCTCTTACAATGAGCAGTTCTTC	CASTSYNEQFF
NA	14	TRBV2	TRBJ1-1	NA	TGTGCCAGCAGTTACCGGACGGGATACACTGAAGCTTTCTTT	CASSYRTGYTEAFF
NA	12	TRBV7-9	TRBJ2-1	NA	TGTGCCAGCAGCTTAGTCGGGAATGAGCAGTTCTTC	CASSLVGNEQFF
TRBD1	14	TRBV30	TRBJ1-1	NA	TGTGCCTGGAGTGCGACAGGGTTGAGCGTAGGGGCTTTCTTT	CAWSATGLSVGAFF
TRBD2	13	TRBV29-1	TRBJ2-3	NA	TGCAGCGCGGGACTAGCGGGAGGAGATACGCAGTATTTT	CSAGLAGGDTQYF
NA	13	TRBV28	TRBJ1-3	NA	TGTGCCACCCAGGGACTCTCTGGAAACACCATATATTTT	CATQGLSGNTIYF
TRBD2	17	TRBV28	TRBJ2-1	NA	TGTGCCAGCAGTTTTACGTTGCTGGCGGGAGTGGTCAATGAGCAGTTCTTC	CASSFTLLAGVVNEQFF
NA	12	TRBV5-1	TRBJ2-5	few	TGCGCCAGCAGCTTCAGCGAGAAGACCCAGTACTTC	CASSFSEKTQYF
NA	15	TRBV4-2	TRBJ1-2	NA	TGTGCCAGCAGCCCACCTATTACAGGGTCTTTGGGGCACACCTTC	CASSPPITGSLGHTF
TRBD2	15	TRBV27	TRBJ2-7	NA	TGTGCCAGCAGTGTGAGCGGGAGGGTTTCCTACGAGCAGTACTTC	CASSVSGRVSYEQYF
NA	15	TRBV7-2	TRBJ2-7	NA	TGTGCCAGCAGCTTAGCGTTGTCGGGAGTTGGCGAGCAGTACTTC	CASSLALSGVGEQYF
NA	14	TRBV5-6	TRBJ1-5	NA	TGTGCCAGCAGCTTGGAGGGGCTCTATCAGCCCCAGCATTTT	CASSLEGLYQPQHF
NA	13	TRBV28	TRBJ2-4	NA	TGTGCCAGCGGTCGACTAGCCAAAAACATTCAGTACTTC	CASGRLAKNIQYF
TRBD2	14	TRBV19	TRBJ2-7	NA	TGTGCCAGTAGAACTAGCGGGAGACCCTACGAGCAGTACTTC	CASRTSGRPYEQYF
TRBD1	18	TRBV5-1	TRBJ2-2	NA	TGCGCCAGCAGCTTGACCGGGACAGGGGGCCGGAGGACCGGGGAGCTGTTTTTT	CASSLTGTGGRRTGELFF
NA	13	TRBV10-1	TRBJ1-2	NA	TGCGCCAGCAGTGAGACAGGGAACTATGGCTACACCTTC	CASSETGNYGYTF
TRBD2	12	TRBV5-1	TRBJ2-1	NA	TGCGCCAGCAGCCTGAATAGCGGGAGAGGGTTCTTC	CASSLNSGRGFF
TRBD2	16	TRBV6-2/TRBV6-3	TRBJ2-7	NA	TGTGCCAGCAGTTACCCTCTAGCGGGAGTGCTTCGCGAGCAGTACTTC	CASSYPLAGVLREQYF
NA	15	TRBV7-2	TRBJ1-3	NA	TGTGCCAGCAGCTCGACGCCAGGGCCTGGAAACACCATATATTTT	CASSSTPGPGNTIYF
NA	15	TRBV7-2	TRBJ2-1	NA	TGTGCCAGCAGCTTAGCCTTAGGGGCGGTTAATGAGCAGTTCTTC	CASSLALGAVNEQFF
TRBD1	17	TRBV27	TRBJ1-1	few	TGTGCCAGCAGTTTAGGAGGGGGCGGGGTCGTGAACACTGAAGCTTTCTTT	CASSLGGGGVVNTEAFF
TRBD1	17	TRBV7-6	TRBJ2-4	NA	TGTGCCAGCGGACCGGACAGGGGGGCCCTAGCCAAAAACATTCAGTACTTC	CASGPDRGALAKNIQYF
TRBD1	16	TRBV12-5	TRBJ2-2	NA	TGTGCTAGTGGTTTGAGGGGACAGGGTGGCACCGGGGAGCTGTTTTTT	CASGLRGQGGTGELFF
TRBD2	17	TRBV27	TRBJ2-7	NA	TGTGCCAGCAGTTTAAAGCTAGCGGGAGACTGGTCCTACGAGCAGTACTTC	CASSLKLAGDWSYEQYF
NA	14	TRBV5-1	TRBJ1-5	NA	TGCGCCAGCAGCTTAGGCGGGGCCCATCAGCCCCAGCATTTT	CASSLGGAHQPQHF
NA	11	TRBV7-6	TRBJ2-3	NA	TGTGCCAGCGCCGGCGGAGATACGCAGTATTTT	CASAGGDTQYF